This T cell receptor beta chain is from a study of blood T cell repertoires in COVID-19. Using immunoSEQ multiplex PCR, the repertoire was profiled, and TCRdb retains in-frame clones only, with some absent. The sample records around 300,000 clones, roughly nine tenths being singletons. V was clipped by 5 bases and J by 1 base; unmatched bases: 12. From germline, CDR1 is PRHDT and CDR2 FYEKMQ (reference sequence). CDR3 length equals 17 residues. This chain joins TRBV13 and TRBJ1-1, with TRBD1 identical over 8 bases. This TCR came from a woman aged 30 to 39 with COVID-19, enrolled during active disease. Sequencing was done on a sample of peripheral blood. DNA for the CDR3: TGTGCCAGCAGCACACGTCCCGGGACAGGAACGAACACTGAAGCTTTCTTT. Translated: CASSTRPGTGTNTEAFF.